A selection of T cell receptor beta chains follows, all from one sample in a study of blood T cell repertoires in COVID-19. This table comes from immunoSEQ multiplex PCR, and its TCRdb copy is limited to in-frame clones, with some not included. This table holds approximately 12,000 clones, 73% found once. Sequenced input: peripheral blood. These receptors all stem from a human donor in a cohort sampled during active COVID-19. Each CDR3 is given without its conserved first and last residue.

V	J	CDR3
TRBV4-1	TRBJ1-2	ASSRLQGKDGYT
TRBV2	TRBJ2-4	ASSVSEGIQY
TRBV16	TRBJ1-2	ASSQRGGYT
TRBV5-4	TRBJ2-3	ASPILDSSTDTQY
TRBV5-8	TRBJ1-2	ASSIKGQIANYGYT
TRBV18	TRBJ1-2	ASSVHQGDNYGYT
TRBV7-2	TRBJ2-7	ASSFLYYEQY
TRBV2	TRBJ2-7	ASTGQGYVEQY
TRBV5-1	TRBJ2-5	ASSLLPMTTQETQY
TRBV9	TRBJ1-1	ASSVASQGWGTEAF
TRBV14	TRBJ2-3	ASSQERRDTQY
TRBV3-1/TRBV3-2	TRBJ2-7	ASSKALAGFYEQY
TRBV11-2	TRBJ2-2	ASSFTNTGELF
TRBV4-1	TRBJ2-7	ASSSPPGGSSYEQY
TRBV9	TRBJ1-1	ASSVEGQGLEAF
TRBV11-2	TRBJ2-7	ASSTHGGSSYEQY
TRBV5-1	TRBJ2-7	ASSLGTGAYEQY